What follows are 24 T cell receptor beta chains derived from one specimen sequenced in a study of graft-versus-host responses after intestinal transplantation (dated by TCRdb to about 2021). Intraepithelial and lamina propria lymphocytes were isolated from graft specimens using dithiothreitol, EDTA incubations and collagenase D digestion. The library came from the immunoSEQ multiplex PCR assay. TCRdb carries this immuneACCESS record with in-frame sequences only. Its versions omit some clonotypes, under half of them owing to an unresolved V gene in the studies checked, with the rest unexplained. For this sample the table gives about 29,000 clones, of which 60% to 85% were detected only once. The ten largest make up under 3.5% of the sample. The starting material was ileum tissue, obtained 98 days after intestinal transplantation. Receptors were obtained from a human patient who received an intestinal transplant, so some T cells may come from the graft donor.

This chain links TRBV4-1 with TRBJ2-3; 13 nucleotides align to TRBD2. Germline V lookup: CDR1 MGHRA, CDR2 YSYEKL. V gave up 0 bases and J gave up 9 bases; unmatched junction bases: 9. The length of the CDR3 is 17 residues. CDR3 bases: TGCGCCAGCAGCCAAGATCCCCGACTAGCGGGGGGAGGAACGCAGTATTTT. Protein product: CASSQDPRLAGGGTQYF.

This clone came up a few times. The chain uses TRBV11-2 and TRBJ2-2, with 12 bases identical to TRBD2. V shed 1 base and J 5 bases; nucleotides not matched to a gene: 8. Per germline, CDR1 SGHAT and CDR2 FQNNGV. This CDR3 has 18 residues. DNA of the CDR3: TGTGCCAGCAGCTTAGCGGGAACTAGCGGGGGGCCGACCGGGGAGCTGTTTTTT. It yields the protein CASSLAGTSGGPTGELFF.

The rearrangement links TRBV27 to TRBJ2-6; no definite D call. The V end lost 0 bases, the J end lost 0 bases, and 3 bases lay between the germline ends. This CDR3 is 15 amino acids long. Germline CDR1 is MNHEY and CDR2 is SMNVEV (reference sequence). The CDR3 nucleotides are TGTGCCAGCAGTTTATCTAGCTCTGGGGCCAACGTCCTGACTTTC. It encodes CASSLSSSGANVLTF.

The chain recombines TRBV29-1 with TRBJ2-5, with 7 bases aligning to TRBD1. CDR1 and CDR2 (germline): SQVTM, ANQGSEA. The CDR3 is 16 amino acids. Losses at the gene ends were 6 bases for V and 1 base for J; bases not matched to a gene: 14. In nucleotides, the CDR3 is TGCAGCGTCTCTTTAAGCCAAAGACAGGGCCAAGAGACCCAGTACTTC. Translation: CSVSLSQRQGQETQYF.

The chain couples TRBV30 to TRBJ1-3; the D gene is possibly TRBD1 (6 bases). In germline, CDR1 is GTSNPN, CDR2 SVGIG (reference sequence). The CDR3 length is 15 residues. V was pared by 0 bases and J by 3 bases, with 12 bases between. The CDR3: CAWSVGGMGGNTIYF. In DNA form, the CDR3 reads TGTGCCTGGAGTGTAGGGGGAATGGGTGGAAACACCATATATTTT.

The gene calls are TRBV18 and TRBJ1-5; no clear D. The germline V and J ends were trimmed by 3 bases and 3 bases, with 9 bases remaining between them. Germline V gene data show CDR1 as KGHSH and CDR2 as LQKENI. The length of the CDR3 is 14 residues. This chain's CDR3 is CASSPGEYNQPQHF. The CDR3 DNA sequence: TGTGCCAGCTCACCCGGGGAATACAATCAGCCCCAGCATTTT.

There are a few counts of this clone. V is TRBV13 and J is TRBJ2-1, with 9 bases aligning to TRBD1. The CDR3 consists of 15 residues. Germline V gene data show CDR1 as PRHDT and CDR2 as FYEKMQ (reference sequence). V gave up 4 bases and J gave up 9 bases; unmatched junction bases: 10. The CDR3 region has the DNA TGTGCCAGCAGCTATGGGACAGGGATCCGTAGTGAGCAGTTCTTC. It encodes CASSYGTGIRSEQFF.

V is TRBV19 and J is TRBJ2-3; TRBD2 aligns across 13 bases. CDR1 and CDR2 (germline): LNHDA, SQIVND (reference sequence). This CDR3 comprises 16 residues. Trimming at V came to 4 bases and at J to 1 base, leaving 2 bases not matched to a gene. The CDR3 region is CASSKGLAGGTDTQYF. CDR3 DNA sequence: TGTGCCAGTAGTAAAGGACTAGCGGGGGGCACAGATACGCAGTATTTT. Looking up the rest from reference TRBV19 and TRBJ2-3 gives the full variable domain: DGGITQSPKYLFRKEGQNVTLSCEQNLNHDAMYWYRQDPGQGLRLIYYSQIVNDFQKGDIAEGYSVSREKKESFPLTVTSAQKNPTAFYLCASSKGLAGGTDTQYFGPGTRLTVL.

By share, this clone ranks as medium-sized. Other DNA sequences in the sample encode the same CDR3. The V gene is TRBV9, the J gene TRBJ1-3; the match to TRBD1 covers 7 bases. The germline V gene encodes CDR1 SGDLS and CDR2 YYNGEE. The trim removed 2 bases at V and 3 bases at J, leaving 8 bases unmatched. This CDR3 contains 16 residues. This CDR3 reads CASSVAGGIGGNTIYF. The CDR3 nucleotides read TGTGCCAGCAGCGTGGCAGGGGGAATAGGTGGAAACACCATATATTTT.

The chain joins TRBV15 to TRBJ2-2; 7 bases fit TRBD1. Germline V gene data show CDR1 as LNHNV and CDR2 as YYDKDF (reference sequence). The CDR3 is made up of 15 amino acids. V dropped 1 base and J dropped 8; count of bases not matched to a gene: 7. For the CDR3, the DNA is TGTGCCACCAGCAGAGTGCCCACAGGGGCAGGGGAGCTGTTTTTT. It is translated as CATSRVPTGAGELFF. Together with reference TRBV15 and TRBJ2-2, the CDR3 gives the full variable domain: DAMVIQNPRYQVTQFGKPVTLSCSQTLNHNVMYWYQQKSSQAPKLLFHYYDKDFNNEADTPDNFQSRRPNTSFCFLDIRSPGLGDTAMYLCATSRVPTGAGELFFGEGSRLTVL.

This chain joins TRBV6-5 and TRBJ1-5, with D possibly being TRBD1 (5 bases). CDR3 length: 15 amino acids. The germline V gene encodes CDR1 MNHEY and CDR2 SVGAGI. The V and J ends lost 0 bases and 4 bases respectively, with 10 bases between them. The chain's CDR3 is CASSYSGRANQPQHF. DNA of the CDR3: TGTGCCAGCAGTTACTCGGGCAGGGCAAATCAGCCCCAGCATTTT.

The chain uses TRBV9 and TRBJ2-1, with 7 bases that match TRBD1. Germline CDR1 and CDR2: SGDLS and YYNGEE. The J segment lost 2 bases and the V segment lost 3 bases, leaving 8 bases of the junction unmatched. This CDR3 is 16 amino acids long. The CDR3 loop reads CASSGSTGEAYNEQFF. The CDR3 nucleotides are TGTGCCAGCAGCGGCTCTACAGGGGAAGCCTACAATGAGCAGTTCTTC.

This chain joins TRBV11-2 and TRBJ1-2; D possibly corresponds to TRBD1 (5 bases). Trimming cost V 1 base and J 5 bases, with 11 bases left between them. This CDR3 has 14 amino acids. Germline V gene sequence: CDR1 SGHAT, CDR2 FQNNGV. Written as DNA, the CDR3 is TGTGCCAGCAGCTTAGGTAGGGACTATTATGGCTACACCTTC. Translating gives CASSLGRDYYGYTF.

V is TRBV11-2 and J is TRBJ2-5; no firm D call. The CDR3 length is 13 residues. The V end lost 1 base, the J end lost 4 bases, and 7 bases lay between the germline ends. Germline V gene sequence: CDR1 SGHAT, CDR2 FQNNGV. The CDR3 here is CASSLGAGETQYF. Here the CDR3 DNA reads TGTGCCAGCAGCTTAGGAGCAGGAGAGACCCAGTACTTC.

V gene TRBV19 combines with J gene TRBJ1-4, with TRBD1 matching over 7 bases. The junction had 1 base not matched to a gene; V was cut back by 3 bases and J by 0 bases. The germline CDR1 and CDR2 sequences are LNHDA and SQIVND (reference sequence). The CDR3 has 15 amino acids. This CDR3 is CASSIQGATNEKLFF. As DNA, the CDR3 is TGTGCCAGTAGTATTCAGGGGGCAACTAATGAAAAACTGTTTTTT.

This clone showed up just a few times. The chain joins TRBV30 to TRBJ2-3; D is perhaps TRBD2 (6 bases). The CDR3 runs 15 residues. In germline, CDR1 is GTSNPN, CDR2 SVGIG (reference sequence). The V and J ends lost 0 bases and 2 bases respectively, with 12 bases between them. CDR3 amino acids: CAWSVLGGYTDTQYF. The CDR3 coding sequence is TGTGCCTGGAGTGTACTGGGGGGATACACAGATACGCAGTATTTT. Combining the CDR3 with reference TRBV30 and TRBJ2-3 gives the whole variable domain SQTIHQWPATLVQPVGSPLSLECTVEGTSNPNLYWYRQAAGRGLQLLFYSVGIGQISSEVPQNLSASRPQDRQFILSSKKLLLSDSGFYLCAWSVLGGYTDTQYFGPGTRLTVL.

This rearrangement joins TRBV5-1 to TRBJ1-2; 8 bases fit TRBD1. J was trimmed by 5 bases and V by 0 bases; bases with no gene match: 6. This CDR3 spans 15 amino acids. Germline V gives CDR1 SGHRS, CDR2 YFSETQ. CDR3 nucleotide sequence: TGCGCCAGCAGCTTGGGCCAGGGGGCTGAATATGGCTACACCTTC. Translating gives CASSLGQGAEYGYTF.

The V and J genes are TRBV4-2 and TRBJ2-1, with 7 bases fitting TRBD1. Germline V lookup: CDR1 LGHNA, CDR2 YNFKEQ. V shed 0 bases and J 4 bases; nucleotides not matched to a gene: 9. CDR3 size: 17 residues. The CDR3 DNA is TGTGCCAGCAGCCAAGATCCTGTGACAGGGCGGTACAATGAGCAGTTCTTC. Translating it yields CASSQDPVTGRYNEQFF.

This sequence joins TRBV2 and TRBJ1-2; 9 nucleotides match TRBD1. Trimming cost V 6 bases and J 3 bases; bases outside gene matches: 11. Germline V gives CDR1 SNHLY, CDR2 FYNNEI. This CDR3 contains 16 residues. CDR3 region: CASSYGRQGVHYGYTF. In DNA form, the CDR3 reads TGTGCCAGCAGCTACGGGAGACAGGGGGTTCACTATGGCTACACCTTC.

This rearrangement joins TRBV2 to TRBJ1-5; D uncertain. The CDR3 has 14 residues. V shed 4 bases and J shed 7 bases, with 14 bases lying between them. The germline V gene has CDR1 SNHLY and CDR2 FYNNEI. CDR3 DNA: TGTGCCAGCAGTGTGGGTTTGGGAGAACAGCCCCAGCATTTT. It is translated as CASSVGLGEQPQHF.

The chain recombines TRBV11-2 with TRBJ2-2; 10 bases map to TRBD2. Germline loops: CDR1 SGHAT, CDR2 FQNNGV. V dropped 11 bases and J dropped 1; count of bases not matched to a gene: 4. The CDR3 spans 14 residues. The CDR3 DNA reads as TGTGCCTCCGGACTAGCGGAGAACACCGGGGAGCTGTTTTTT. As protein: CASGLAENTGELFF.

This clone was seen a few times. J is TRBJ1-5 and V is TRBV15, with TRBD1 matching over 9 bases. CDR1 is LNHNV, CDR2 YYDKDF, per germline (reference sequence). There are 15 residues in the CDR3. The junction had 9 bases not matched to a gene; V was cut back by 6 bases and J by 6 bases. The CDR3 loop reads CATSSGTGTGQPQHF. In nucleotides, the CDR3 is TGTGCCACCAGTTCCGGGACAGGGACGGGTCAGCCCCAGCATTTT.

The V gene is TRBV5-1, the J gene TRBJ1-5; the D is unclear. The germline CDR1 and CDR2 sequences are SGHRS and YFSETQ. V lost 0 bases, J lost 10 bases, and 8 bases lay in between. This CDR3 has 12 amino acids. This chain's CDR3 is CASSLASLPQHF. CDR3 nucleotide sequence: TGCGCCAGCAGCTTGGCATCGTTACCCCAGCATTTT.

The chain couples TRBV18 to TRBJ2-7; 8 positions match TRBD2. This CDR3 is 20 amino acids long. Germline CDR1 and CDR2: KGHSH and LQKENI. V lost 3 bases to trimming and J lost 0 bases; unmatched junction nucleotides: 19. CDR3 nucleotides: TGTGCCAGCTCACCGGCGGGGGGATTCAGGTTAACTCCGATCTCCTACGAGCAGTACTTC. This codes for CASSPAGGFRLTPISYEQYF.